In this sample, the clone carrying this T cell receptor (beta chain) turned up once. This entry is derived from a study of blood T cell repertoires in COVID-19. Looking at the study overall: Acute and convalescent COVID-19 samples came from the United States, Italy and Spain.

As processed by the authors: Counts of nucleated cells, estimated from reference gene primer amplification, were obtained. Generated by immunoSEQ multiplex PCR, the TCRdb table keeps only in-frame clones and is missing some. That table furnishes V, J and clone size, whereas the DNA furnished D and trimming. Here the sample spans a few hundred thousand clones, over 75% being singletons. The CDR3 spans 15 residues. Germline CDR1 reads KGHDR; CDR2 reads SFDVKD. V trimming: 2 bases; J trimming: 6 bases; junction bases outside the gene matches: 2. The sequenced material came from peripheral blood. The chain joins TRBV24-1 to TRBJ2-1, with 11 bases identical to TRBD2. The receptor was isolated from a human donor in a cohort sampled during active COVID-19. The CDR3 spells CATSDWGTSGNEQFF. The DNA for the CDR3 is TGTGCCACCAGTGATTGGGGGACTAGCGGCAATGAGCAGTTCTTC.